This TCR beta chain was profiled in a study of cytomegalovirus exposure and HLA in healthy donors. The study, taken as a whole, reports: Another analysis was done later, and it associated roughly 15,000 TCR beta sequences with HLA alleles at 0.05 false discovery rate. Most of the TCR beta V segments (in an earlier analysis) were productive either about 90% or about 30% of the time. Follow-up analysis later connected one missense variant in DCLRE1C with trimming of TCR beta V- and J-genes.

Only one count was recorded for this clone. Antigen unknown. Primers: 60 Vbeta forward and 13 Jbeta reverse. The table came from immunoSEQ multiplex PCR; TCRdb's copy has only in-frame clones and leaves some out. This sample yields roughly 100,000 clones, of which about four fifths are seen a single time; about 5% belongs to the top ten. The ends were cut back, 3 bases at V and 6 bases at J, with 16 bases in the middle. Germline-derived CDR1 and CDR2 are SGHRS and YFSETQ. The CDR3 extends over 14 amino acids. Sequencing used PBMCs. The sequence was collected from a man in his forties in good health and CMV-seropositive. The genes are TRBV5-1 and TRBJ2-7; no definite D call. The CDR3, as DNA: TGCGCCAGCAGCTCCTCCCTCTCCGTTCCCGAGCAGTACTTC. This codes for CASSSSLSVPEQYF.